A selection of T cell receptor beta chains follows, all from one sample in a study of Ad26.COV2.S vaccination and SARS-CoV-2 variants. Profiling relied on immunoSEQ multiplex PCR, and the TCRdb table lists in-frame clones only, not all of them. The profile covers about 460,000 clones, with 80% to 90% appearing a single time and 1.5% to 2% taken by the ten largest. This specimen consisted of peripheral blood, obtained in a trial of Ad26.COV2.S vaccine versus placebo. These receptors were taken from a person between 18 and 65 years old who received the Ad26.COV2.S COVID-19 vaccine or a placebo. CDR3s include the opening cysteine and the closing phenylalanine or tryptophan. The order of the fields is clone size, J gene, V gene, D gene, CDR3 DNA, CDR3 protein. D genes are given only for firm matches. The size of a clone is reported for some rows only, either as once, few or many, or as a class for expanded clones.

- TRBJ2-2 TRBV11-2 TRBD2 TGTGCCAGCAGCGAAGGGGCGGGAGCGAGCGCCGGGGAGCTGTTTTTT CASSEGAGASAGELFF
once TRBJ1-2 TRBV27 - TGTGCCAGCAGTTTAGCAGGGGCCTATGGCTACACCTTC CASSLAGAYGYTF
- TRBJ2-1 TRBV7-8 - TGTGCCAGCAGCCCCCGATTAGCGAGCAAGGACTACAATGAGCAGTTCTTC CASSPRLASKDYNEQFF
once TRBJ2-1 TRBV7-3 TRBD2 TGTGCCAGCAGCTTTCTAGCGGGGGATTACAATGAGCAGTTCTTC CASSFLAGDYNEQFF
- TRBJ1-4 TRBV19 - TGTGCCAGTAGTATAGATCCCCAGGGACGGGAAAAACTGTTTTTT CASSIDPQGREKLFF
- TRBJ2-1 TRBV10-1 TRBD2 TGCGCCAGCAGTGAGTCGAAGAGGGCCAATCTAGCGGTCTCCTACAATGAGCAGTTCTTC CASSESKRANLAVSYNEQFF
- TRBJ1-1 TRBV29-1 - TGCAGCGCTCAGCGTGGGCCTTTGAACACTGAAGCTTTCTTT CSAQRGPLNTEAFF
few TRBJ2-5 TRBV6-2/TRBV6-3 - TGTGCCAGCAGCCAATACCGTAGGGAAGAGACCCAGTACTTC CASSQYRREETQYF
- TRBJ1-6 TRBV5-4 TRBD1 TGTGCCAGCAGCTCCGGGACAGATTTTATTAATTCACCCCTCCACTTT CASSSGTDFINSPLHF
- TRBJ1-2 TRBV28 - TGTGCCAGCAGAGTCTTCACCAAGGGGCGGGCTGGATATGGCTACACCTTC CASRVFTKGRAGYGYTF
- TRBJ2-5 TRBV3-1/TRBV3-2 TRBD1 TGTGCCAGCAGCCAAGGACAGGGGGTAGCGGAGACCCAGTACTTC CASSQGQGVAETQYF
once TRBJ1-2 TRBV7-2 - TGTGCCAGCAGCTTAGAAGTAGCAGGGGCCTATGGCTACACCTTC CASSLEVAGAYGYTF
once TRBJ2-2 TRBV5-5 - TGTGCCAGCAGCTTGGAGCAGATGAACACCGGGGAGCTGTTTTTT CASSLEQMNTGELFF
- TRBJ1-1 TRBV7-9 - TGTGCCAGCAGCTCCGATCACCTGGGCACTGAAGCTTTCTTT CASSSDHLGTEAFF
- TRBJ1-4 TRBV5-8 TRBD1 TGTGCCAGCAGCTTTGGGACAGGATCTGCAACTAATGAAAAACTGTTTTTT CASSFGTGSATNEKLFF
- TRBJ1-5 TRBV7-7 - TGTGCTAGCAGCTTACGCCGAGGGGAGGGCAATCAGCCCCAGCATTTT CASSLRRGEGNQPQHF
- TRBJ1-3 TRBV9 TRBD1 TGTGCCAGCACCCCCTCAGGGACAGCATCTGGAAACACCATATATTTT CASTPSGTASGNTIYF
- TRBJ1-1 TRBV18 TRBD1 TGTGCCAGCTCCCGACAGGGGACCACTGAAGCTTTCTTT CASSRQGTTEAFF
- TRBJ2-1 TRBV18 - TGTGCCAGCTCAAGGGACTTAGATGAGCAGTTCTTC CASSRDLDEQFF
- TRBJ2-1 TRBV3-1/TRBV3-2 TRBD2 TGTGCCAGCAGCCATTCCGGGGGGGGCTACAATGAGCAGTTCTTC CASSHSGGGYNEQFF
- TRBJ2-7 TRBV2 TRBD2 TGTGCCAGCACTAGCGGGACCAACTACGAGCAGTACTTC CASTSGTNYEQYF
- TRBJ2-7 TRBV20-1 - TGCAGTGCTAGTTCGGGGGGCAATCGCTACGAGCAGTACTTC CSASSGGNRYEQYF
- TRBJ2-5 TRBV6-7 TRBD2 TGTGCCAGCAGTTATCCCGCGGGAGGGCGCAGGGGGACCCAGTACTTC CASSYPAGGRRGTQYF
- TRBJ2-6 TRBV12-3/TRBV12-4 - TGTGCCAGCAGTTTGGCAGCCGGCGTCCTGACTTTC CASSLAAGVLTF
- TRBJ2-1 TRBV4-1 - TGCGCCAGCAGCCAAGCCCCAAGGCGGGGCGGTTACAATGAGCAGTTCTTC CASSQAPRRGGYNEQFF
once TRBJ2-7 TRBV28 - TGTGCCAGCACCCCCGTTGCAGGGGTGACCTACGAGCAGTACTTC CASTPVAGVTYEQYF
- TRBJ2-3 TRBV6-1 - TGTGCCAGCAGTGAAACCCTAGCTACAGATACGCAGTATTTT CASSETLATDTQYF
- TRBJ1-2 TRBV7-2 TRBD1 TGTGCCAGCAGCTTAGGACAGGGCACTGGCTACACCTTC CASSLGQGTGYTF
- TRBJ1-5 TRBV28 TRBD1 TGTGCCAGCCGGCCAGGGGGCTCTCAGCCCCAGCATTTT CASRPGGSQPQHF
- TRBJ2-1 TRBV28 TRBD2 TGTGCCAGCAGTTTTACTAGCGGGGGGTACAATGAGCAGTTCTTC CASSFTSGGYNEQFF
- TRBJ2-7 TRBV15 - TGTGCCACCAGCAGAGCCTTAGGGGTAGCCTACGAGCAGTACTTC CATSRALGVAYEQYF
- TRBJ2-2 TRBV29-1 - TGCAGCGTCGAGAACACCGGGGAGCTGTTTTTT CSVENTGELFF
- TRBJ1-1 TRBV6-5 TRBD1 TGTGCCAGCAGTAGGACAGGGACGAACACTGAAGCTTTCTTT CASSRTGTNTEAFF
- TRBJ1-1 TRBV19 TRBD1 TGTGCCAGTACCCCCCGGGACAGAGTAACTGAAGCTTTCTTT CASTPRDRVTEAFF
- TRBJ2-2 TRBV3-1/TRBV3-2 TRBD1 TGTGCCAGCAGCCAAGCAGACAGGGGAGGCACCGGGGAGCTGTTTTTT CASSQADRGGTGELFF
- TRBJ2-3 TRBV19 - TGTGCCAGTAGCCAGGGAATCGGGAGTAGCACAGATACGCAGTATTTT CASSQGIGSSTDTQYF
- TRBJ1-3 TRBV5-1 - TGCGCCAGCACCCATCTCGGACCGGGGCGTGGGGACACCATATATTTT CASTHLGPGRGDTIYF
- TRBJ2-5 TRBV6-5 TRBD1 TGTGCCAGCAGTTACTCGACAGGGGGCTGGGAGACCCAGTACTTC CASSYSTGGWETQYF